The rows below give T cell receptor beta chains drawn from one sample of a study of blood T cell repertoires in COVID-19. Clones were read by immunoSEQ multiplex PCR, and TCRdb kept only the in-frame ones, dropping some. The repertoire holds tens of thousands of clones, with approximately 80% as singletons. The material sequenced was peripheral blood. The source is a human donor in a cohort sampled during active COVID-19. Both conserved end residues are part of each CDR3. Fields, in order: clone size, CDR3 length, J gene, V gene, CDR3 protein. Expanded clones get a size class; other rows say once, few or many, or leave the size out.

>-|17|TRBJ2-7|TRBV5-6
CASSLVPGQGPRGEQYF
>-|18|TRBJ2-6|TRBV11-2
CASSLDIQKYSGANVLTF
>-|14|TRBJ2-7|TRBV5-6
CASSLYTRSDEQYF
>-|13|TRBJ1-1|TRBV11-3
CASSPTGMRAVFF
>few|16|TRBJ2-3|TRBV7-8
CASSNPTGFGADTQYF
>-|13|TRBJ2-5|TRBV28
CASSHQGGETQYF
>-|14|TRBJ2-2|TRBV18
CASSRLAGTGELFF
>-|13|TRBJ1-2|TRBV27
CASSFGQFYGYTF
>-|13|TRBJ1-1|TRBV7-8
CASSFSLNTEAFF
>-|16|TRBJ2-7|TRBV19
CATKIAAGRGIYEQYF